This TCR beta chain was sequenced for a study of T cells after yellow fever vaccination (dated by TCRdb to about 2019). About the study as a whole: Libraries from fractions with low cell numbers were prepared with the SMART-Seq v4 Ultra Low Input RNA kit. To track T-cell clones before and after primary and booster YFV17D yellow fever vaccination, bulk TCR alpha and beta repertoires were sequenced longitudinally. Two healthy male donors made up the cohort, one aged 18 to 29 years and the other aged 30 to 40 years. Blood was drawn at multiple timepoints before and after primary and secondary immunization, with bulk PBMC replicates and cell subsets isolated.

A note on this clonotype: Which antigen it targets is not known. The sample holds no much larger clone one base away, and base qualities are not on file.

Broader findings and caveats from the paper: After the booster, most of the clones that had expanded following primary vaccination were detected again (around 97% of CD4 and around nine tenths of CD8), which suggests that memory was broadly maintained. A small fraction of clonotypes appeared in both the CD4 and CD8 compartments, likely as a result of convergent recombination. Computational filtering was needed because FACS-sorted repertoires could contain abundant contaminating clonotypes from the bulk population. Compared with the primary T-cell response, the secondary T-cell response was weaker but faster, peaking on day 5 rather than day 15. Only two donors were included in the study, so the extent to which the findings can be generalized is limited.

The sample's treatment or condition label, in plain terms: live attenuated yellow fever vaccine strain. At each blood-draw timepoint, two biological replicates of bulk PBMCs were obtained. A standard Ficoll-Paque protocol was used to isolate PBMCs from peripheral blood. RNA was extracted with TriZol from bulk PBMCs, CD4 and CD8 fractions, and dextramer-positive and dextramer-negative fractions. CDR1 and CDR2 were assigned from the germline V gene as SGHTA and FQGNSA. The CDR3 sequence holds 16 residues, the cysteine and phenylalanine included. The retained sequence is limited to the CDR3, 48 bases, with the frame set at the first base. The V end gives up 6 bases and the J end 3 bases, leaving 9 bases in the junction not matched to a gene. Sequencing relied on an Illumina NovaSeq 6000. TCR cDNA was synthesized by 5'RACE template switching, through which a universal primer site and unique molecular identifiers were introduced. cDNA synthesis was primed from both the TCR alpha and TCR beta constant segments. Library amplification used two PCR steps, and the second PCR step added sample barcodes and sequencing adapters. Sequencing of libraries was done on Illumina HiSeq 2500 (2x100 bp) or NovaSeq (2x150 bp). In the source study's methods: MIGEC was used to demultiplex reads and collapse the reads into UMI consensus sequences, and MiXCR was used for V(D)J alignment. Vaccine-responding clonotypes were defined with edgeR using replicate PBMC samples, requiring FDR below 0.01 and a log2 fold change above 5 up to day 15. Each bulk clonotype received a CD4 or CD8 identity based on whether the sequenced CD4 or CD8 repertoire contained that clonotype at higher abundance. The public reads were reanalyzed by TCRdb: fastp trimming at Q25, MiXCR alignment, in-frame beta chains only. Entries are consolidated by CDR3 protein sequence, retaining the most common genes and DNA. The authors' filters were not applied to this entry. The table for this sample lists 300,000 to 350,000 distinct CDR3 sequences; approximately 4.2% of them were counted only once. The ten largest make up roughly a quarter of the sample.

The rearrangement combines TRBV7-2 with TRBJ2-1, with 9 middle bases fitting TRBD2. The receptor was derived from a man in his late teens or twenties who received the YFV17D yellow fever vaccine. The sample in question was PBMCs, obtained 5 days after the yellow fever booster vaccination. CDR3 loop: CASSQPGLALYNEQFF. The DNA sequence is given as TGTGCCAGCAGTCAACCGGGACTAGCCCTCTACAATGAGCAGTTCTTC.